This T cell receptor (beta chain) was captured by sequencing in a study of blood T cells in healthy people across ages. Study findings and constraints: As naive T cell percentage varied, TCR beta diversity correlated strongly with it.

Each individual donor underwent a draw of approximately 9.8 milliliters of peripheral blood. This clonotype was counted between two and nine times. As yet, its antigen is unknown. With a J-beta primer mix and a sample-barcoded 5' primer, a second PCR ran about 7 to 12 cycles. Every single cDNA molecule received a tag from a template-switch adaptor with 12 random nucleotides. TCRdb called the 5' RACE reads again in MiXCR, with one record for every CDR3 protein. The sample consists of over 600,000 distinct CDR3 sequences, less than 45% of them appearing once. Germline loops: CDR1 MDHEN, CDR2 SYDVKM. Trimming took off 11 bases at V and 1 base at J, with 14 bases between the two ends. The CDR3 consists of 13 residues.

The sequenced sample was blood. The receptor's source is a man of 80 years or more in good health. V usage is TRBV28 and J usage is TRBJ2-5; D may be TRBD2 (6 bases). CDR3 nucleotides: TGTGCCGGGGGGTCTTCCCCCCAAGAGACCCAGTACTTC. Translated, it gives CAGGSSPQETQYF.